A selection of T cell receptor beta chains follows, all from one sample in a study of T cell responses to AZD1222 COVID-19 vaccine. Measured with immunoSEQ multiplex PCR; TCRdb has only the in-frame clones, and not every one. The profile covers 65,000 to 95,000 clones, with 70% to 90% appearing a single time and roughly 10% taken by the ten largest. Sequenced material: peripheral blood, taken 28 days after the second AZD1222 dose. The receptors were sampled from an adult who received the AZD1222 COVID-19 vaccine. Both conserved end residues are part of each CDR3. A D gene is named only where the DNA matches it firmly. A row's size may be missing; if present it is once, few, many or a size class.

>TRBJ1-2|TRBV13|.|once
TGTGCCAGCAGCTCGTCCGGGACGTATGGCTACACCTTC
CASSSSGTYGYTF
>TRBJ1-5|TRBV21-1|.|.
TGTGCCAGCAGCGCAACAGATGGGCCCCAGCATTTT
CASSATDGPQHF
>TRBJ1-2|TRBV5-1|.|.
TGCGCCAGCAGCCCGGGCTCCAATAACTATGGCTACACCTTC
CASSPGSNNYGYTF
>TRBJ2-3|TRBV6-5|.|.
TGTGCCAGCAGTTACCAACTAGCAGATACGCAGTATTTT
CASSYQLADTQYF
>TRBJ2-7|TRBV5-4|.|.
TGTGCCAGCAGCCGGGACAACTACGAGCAGTACTTC
CASSRDNYEQYF
>TRBJ2-7|TRBV18|.|.
TGTGCCAGCTCACCCTCAGGGAGGAACGAGCAGTACTTC
CASSPSGRNEQYF
>TRBJ2-7|TRBV7-6|.|.
TGTGCCAGCAGCTTAGAACAGGGGAGGGGCGAGCAGTACTTC
CASSLEQGRGEQYF
>TRBJ2-2|TRBV19|.|.
TGTGCCAGCCAGGACGGGAACACCGGGGAGCTGTTTTTT
CASQDGNTGELFF
>TRBJ2-2|TRBV7-9|.|.
TGTGCCAGCAGCTTCGGGGAGAACACCGGGGAGCTGTTTTTT
CASSFGENTGELFF
>TRBJ1-4|TRBV7-3|TRBD1|.
TGTGCCAGCAGCACAAGACAGGGTGAAAAACTGTTTTTT
CASSTRQGEKLFF
>TRBJ2-3|TRBV2|.|.
TGTGCCAGCAGTGGGGGCAGACCTGTCACAGATACGCAGTATTTT
CASSGGRPVTDTQYF
>TRBJ1-5|TRBV6-2/TRBV6-3|.|.
TGTGCCAGCAGTTATAGGAAATCAAAAACTACGGGCAATCAGCCCCAGCATTTT
CASSYRKSKTTGNQPQHF
>TRBJ1-5|TRBV6-2/TRBV6-3|.|.
TGTGCCAGCAGTTACTCGACTAGTCCTGGGACCCAGCATTTT
CASSYSTSPGTQHF
>TRBJ1-2|TRBV13|.|.
TGTGCCAGCAGCTCCCGGGACGGACATATTCGGTATGGCTACACCTTC
CASSSRDGHIRYGYTF
>TRBJ1-2|TRBV15|.|once
TGTGCCACCAGCAGAGATCGGGTCGGCTCCTATGGCTACACCTTC
CATSRDRVGSYGYTF
>TRBJ1-2|TRBV7-2|.|.
TGTGCCAGCAGCCTAGGGGGAAATTATGGCTACACCTTC
CASSLGGNYGYTF
>TRBJ1-3|TRBV5-6|TRBD1|.
TGTGCCAGCAGCTTGGTAGGGGGCAGCTCTGGAAACACCATATATTTT
CASSLVGGSSGNTIYF
>TRBJ1-6|TRBV6-5|.|.
TGTGCCAGCGGGAAAAGGGGAACCTATAATTCACCCCTCCACTTT
CASGKRGTYNSPLHF
>TRBJ1-2|TRBV5-1|.|.
TGCGCCAGCAGCTTGGCCCAGAACTATGGCTACACCTTC
CASSLAQNYGYTF
>TRBJ1-3|TRBV28|.|.
TGTGCCAGCAGTTTTGCGGACGGCGGCGGAAACACCATATATTTT
CASSFADGGGNTIYF
>TRBJ1-5|TRBV19|.|once
TGTGCCAGTAGTATCCGAGGGGGTAATCAGCCCCAGCATTTT
CASSIRGGNQPQHF
>TRBJ1-1|TRBV15|.|.
TGTGCCACCAGCAGAGACAGGGTAGGTGCAGCTTTCTTT
CATSRDRVGAAFF
>TRBJ1-1|TRBV14|TRBD1|.
TGTGCCAGCAGCCAAGGACAGGGGGCAGCTTTCTTT
CASSQGQGAAFF
>TRBJ2-2|TRBV12-3/TRBV12-4|.|.
TGTGCCAGCAGTTTGGGGTGGACCGGGGAGCTGTTTTTT
CASSLGWTGELFF
>TRBJ2-3|TRBV2|.|.
TGTGCCAGCAGTGAATGGGCCCCCACAGATACGCAGTATTTT
CASSEWAPTDTQYF
>TRBJ2-5|TRBV5-4|.|once
TGTGCCAGCAGCCGACAGATTGGGGGTGGTTTGGAGACCCAGTACTTC
CASSRQIGGGLETQYF
>TRBJ2-7|TRBV2|.|.
TGTGCCAGCACTCGGACTGCTGGAGGGTACTACGAGCAGTACTTC
CASTRTAGGYYEQYF
>TRBJ2-1|TRBV10-3|.|.
TGTGCCATCAGTTATCAGGGACTTGGGGGCAATGAGCAGTTCTTC
CAISYQGLGGNEQFF
>TRBJ1-2|TRBV5-8|.|.
TGTGCCAGCCGAATTCCTAACTATGGCTACACCTTC
CASRIPNYGYTF
>TRBJ2-7|TRBV4-2|.|.
TGTGCCAGCAGCCTTCAACTAGCCGGAGGCTACGAGCAGTACTTC
CASSLQLAGGYEQYF
>TRBJ2-7|TRBV29-1|.|.
TGCAGCGTCCGTAGCGATCAAAGGCAGCAGTACTTC
CSVRSDQRQQYF
>TRBJ1-1|TRBV25-1|.|.
TGTGCCAGCAGTCCAGGAAAGCCGCAGGACACTGAAGCTTTCTTT
CASSPGKPQDTEAFF
>TRBJ1-1|TRBV28|.|.
TGTGCCAGCAGGGGAGTCTTGAACACTGAAGCTTTCTTT
CASRGVLNTEAFF
>TRBJ2-3|TRBV7-2|.|.
TGTGCCAGCAGCTTGGGTGGTACAGATACGCAGTATTTT
CASSLGGTDTQYF
>TRBJ2-5|TRBV28|.|.
TGTGCCAGCAGTTTATACCCGAGGGCCGCCGGGGAGACCCAGTACTTC
CASSLYPRAAGETQYF
>TRBJ2-7|TRBV5-1|.|.
TGCGCCAGCAGCTTGTCTGTGCGCGAGCAGTACTTC
CASSLSVREQYF
>TRBJ1-4|TRBV7-2|TRBD1|.
TGTGCCAGCAGCCCTGGGGACAGGGCTAATGAAAAACTGTTTTTT
CASSPGDRANEKLFF